One and the same sample provided the 15 T cell receptor beta chains below, sequenced in a study of blood T cell repertoires in COVID-19. Sequenced by immunoSEQ multiplex PCR; TCRdb stores in-frame clones only, minus some. The sample consists of about 300,000 clones, more than 80% of them appearing once. Sequencing was done on a sample of peripheral blood. The receptors originated from a woman in her twenties or thirties with COVID-19, enrolled during active disease.

The chain joins TRBV9 to TRBJ2-7, with D tentatively TRBD2 (5 bases). The ends were cut back, 0 bases at V and 0 bases at J, with 7 bases in the middle. The germline CDR1 and CDR2 sequences are SGDLS and YYNGEE. CDR3 length: 14 residues. Here the CDR3 reads CASSVGSVSYEQYF. The CDR3 DNA is TGTGCCAGCAGCGTAGGTAGCGTCTCCTACGAGCAGTACTTC. The complete variable domain, with remaining parts taken from reference TRBV9 and TRBJ2-7, reads DSGVTQTPKHLITATGQRVTLRCSPRSGDLSVYWYQQSLDQGLQFLIQYYNGEERAKGNILERFSAQQFPDLHSELNLSSLELGDSALYFCASSVGSVSYEQYFGPGTRLTVT.

This rearrangement joins TRBV6-1 to TRBJ2-3; D not certain. This CDR3 has 16 residues. The germline CDR1 and CDR2 sequences are MNHNS and SASEGT. V lost 2 bases and J 5 bases, leaving 17 bases between the germline ends. This chain's CDR3 is CASSEFQAFEVDTQYF. In DNA, the CDR3 is TGTGCCAGCAGTGAATTTCAAGCGTTCGAGGTAGATACGCAGTATTTT.

This clone came up once. CDR3 region: CSYCVRLAGVLETQYF. For the CDR3, the DNA is TGCAGCTATTGTGTGAGACTAGCGGGAGTTCTGGAGACCCAGTACTTC. The chain couples TRBV29-1 to TRBJ2-5, with TRBD2 matching over 12 bases. The germline V gene encodes CDR1 SQVTM and CDR2 ANQGSEA. The CDR3 totals 16 residues. The V gene end was trimmed by 8 bases and the J gene end by 5 bases; junction bases not matched to a gene: 15.

Worth noting for this clone: Germline and junction disagree at one end, which may indicate a read error. The chain employs TRBV11-2 and TRBJ2-2; no reliable D call. CDR3 length: 15 residues. Germline V CDR1 and CDR2: SGHAT, FQNNGV. CDR3 sequence reads: CASRLEAVITGELFF. CDR3 DNA: TGTGCCAGCAGATTAGAGGCGGTTATCACCGGGGAGCTGTTTTTT.

This rearrangement joins TRBV7-9 to TRBJ2-5; tentatively, D is TRBD2 (5 bases). With 11 bases removed from V and 4 bases from J, the gap between germline ends came to 11 bases. The CDR3 spans 11 residues. Germline V gene sequence: CDR1 SEHNR, CDR2 FQNEAQ (reference sequence). The CDR3 here is CAGGGGETQYF. DNA of the CDR3: TGTGCCGGAGGAGGAGGAGAGACCCAGTACTTC.

On this clone: The sample has other DNA sequences that encode this CDR3 too. CDR3 nucleotide sequence: TGTGCCAGCAGGGCGGGGGGCACTGAAGCTTTCTTT. This codes for CASRAGGTEAFF. This chain links TRBV28 with TRBJ1-1; D is perhaps TRBD1 (5 bases). The length of the CDR3 is 12 residues. V gave up 6 bases and J gave up 4 bases, with 9 bases separating them. CDR1 is MDHEN, CDR2 SYDVKM, per germline.

This clone occurred once. V usage is TRBV7-3 and J usage is TRBJ2-1, with D perhaps TRBD2 (6 bases). Per germline, CDR1 SGHTA and CDR2 FQGTGA. V was clipped by 4 bases and J by 8 bases, with 21 bases between them. The CDR3 spans 16 residues. CDR3 loop: CASSYLGVHTGDEQFF. The DNA of the CDR3 is TGTGCCAGCAGCTACCTAGGGGTACACACGGGGGATGAGCAGTTCTTC. Full variable domain (missing parts from reference TRBV7-3 and TRBJ2-1): GAGVSQTPSNKVTEKGKYVELRCDPISGHTALYWYRQSLGQGPEFLIYFQGTGAADDSGLPNDRFFAVRPEGSVSTLKIQRTERGDSAVYLCASSYLGVHTGDEQFFGPGTRLTVL.

This clone was picked up one time. CDR3 sequence: CASRAMFPGELFF. CDR3 sequence (DNA): TGTGCCAGCAGAGCGATGTTTCCCGGGGAGCTGTTTTTT. The J gene is TRBJ2-2, the V gene TRBV12-3 or TRBV12-4, with D unresolved. V was pared by 6 bases and J by 6 bases, with 11 bases between. The CDR3 is 13 residues long.

This chain connects TRBV24-1 to TRBJ2-2, with TRBD2 as a possible D gene (6 bases). This CDR3 has 16 residues. Germline values: CDR1 KGHDR, CDR2 SFDVKD. V was pared by 2 bases and J by 0 bases, with 9 bases between. The CDR3 DNA reads as TGTGCCACCAGTGATTATAGACTAGCGAACACCGGGGAGCTGTTTTTT. Residues: CATSDYRLANTGELFF.

The V call is TRBV6-5, the J call TRBJ1-2; D gene unclear. Trimming removed 6 bases at V and 4 bases at J, with 6 bases between. Germline CDR1 MNHEY, CDR2 SVGAGI. This CDR3 spans 11 amino acids. CDR3 DNA: TGTGCCAGCAGAGCAAGCTATGGCTACACCTTC. Amino acid sequence: CASRASYGYTF.

This rearrangement joins TRBV15 to TRBJ2-3, with 9 bases fitting TRBD2. The CDR3 length is 13 residues. Germline lookup yields CDR1 LNHNV and CDR2 YYDKDF (reference sequence). Germline trimming cut 5 bases from V and 4 bases from J; bases unmatched to any gene: 1. The chain's CDR3 is CATSRTSADTQYF. CDR3 nucleotide sequence: TGTGCCACCAGCCGGACTAGCGCAGATACGCAGTATTTT.

The chain carries TRBV6-5 and TRBJ2-6; D gene unclear. This CDR3 has 13 residues. Trimming cost V 8 bases and J 2 bases, with 7 bases left between them. The germline gives CDR1 MNHEY, CDR2 SVGAGI. The CDR3 DNA follows: TGTGCCAGCTCCCTACCTGGGGCCAACGTCCTGACTTTC. As protein: CASSLPGANVLTF.

The V call is TRBV6-5, the J call TRBJ2-7; TRBD1 is a possible D gene (6 bases). The V and J ends lost 2 bases and 2 bases respectively, with 10 bases between them. The germline V gene encodes CDR1 MNHEY and CDR2 SVGAGI. The CDR3 length is 14 residues. The CDR3 bases are TGTGCCAGCAGTTACGGGGGCCAGGCCTACGAGCAGTACTTC. The encoded protein is CASSYGGQAYEQYF.

This clone was picked up one time. The DNA of the CDR3 is TGTGCCATCAGTGAGTCGGAGGGACGGGACTACGAGCAGTACTTC. Translation gives CAISESEGRDYEQYF. The chain carries TRBV10-3 and TRBJ2-7; the D gene is possibly TRBD2 (6 bases). CDR3 length: 15 residues. With 0 bases removed from V and 3 bases from J, the gap between germline ends came to 12 bases. The germline CDR1 and CDR2 sequences are ENHRY and SYGVKD.

The chain has TRBV6-5 and TRBJ1-6, with 9 bases that match TRBD1. The CDR3 spans 14 residues. Germline CDR1 MNHEY, CDR2 SVGAGI. V trimming: 4 bases; J trimming: 5 bases; junction bases outside the gene matches: 0. The CDR3, as DNA: TGTGCCAGCAGTTGGGACAGGGATAATTCACCCCTCCACTTT. Residues: CASSWDRDNSPLHF.